This TCR beta chain appears in the sequencing data of a study of blood T cell repertoires in COVID-19 (TCRdb year 2020). A note on the overall study: Samples covering the acute and convalescent phases of COVID-19 were provided by collaborators in the United States, Italy and Spain. The dataset comprised deeply sampled blood TCRbeta repertoires from subjects exposed to, actively infected with, or recovered from COVID-19. The repertoires were made available in a free public database intended to serve as a resource for research on the immune response to SARS-CoV-2. Where available, HLA class I and class II types were taken from metadata supplied by the sample provider and were not determined by assay-based typing. The prospective study material was composed of cDNA or gDNA derived from T cells, B-cell-depleted T cells, or PBMCs. Samples were obtained from the ongoing ImmuneRACE study (first 160 participants) and from over a thousand subjects provided by 6 global collaborators. Sample metadata almost always included a de-identified subject ID, COVID-19 status, age in years and sex. Study-wide findings and limitations: The quantity of clinical and demographic metadata differed by source and by participant and was supplied without curation.

The V end loses 0 bases and the J end loses 0 bases, and a stretch of 12 bases separates them. Reading from cysteine to phenylalanine, the CDR3 counts 17 amino acids. Solely the CDR3 DNA is kept, with 51 bases framed from the first base. The germline V gene specifies KGHSH as CDR1 and LQKENI as CDR2. Each collaborating institution followed its own protocols to collect whole blood in K2EDTA tubes. For TCRbeta analysis, collaborators shipped samples as frozen whole blood, isolated PBMCs, or DNA extracted from either of those sample types. The immunoSEQ Assay, a bias-controlled multiplex PCR, was used to amplify TCRbeta CDR3 regions from genomic DNA. Turning to the authors' computational methods: The number of nucleated cells in each sample was estimated by amplification of reference gene primers within the assay. To quantify the absolute abundance of each unique TCRbeta CDR3 rearrangement, sequence reads were collapsed and filtered. Productive Simpson clonality was computed per sample as the square root of Simpson's diversity index over productive rearrangements. Imported from immuneACCESS, the table was reduced by TCRdb to in-frame sequences with V and J called. These copies leave out some clones; in studies compared against another copy, an unresolved V gene accounts for under half, and the cause of the remainder is not known. V and J calls plus clone size are reproduced from that table; the DNA served to infer D and trimming. Recorded for this sample are about 34,000 clones; 90% of them occurred a single time. 15% to 20% of the sample is taken by the ten largest.

Notes on this clone: It lacks a known antigen. No much larger clone exists at a distance of one base, and base qualities are not known.

The V and J segments used are TRBV18 and TRBJ1-3; the D gene is unclear. The specimen was peripheral blood. The TCR sequence derives from a man older than 75 with acute or convalescent COVID-19. The nucleotide sequence is given as TGTGCCAGCTCACCACCAGGCAGGCCTGTCTCTGGAAACACCATATATTTT. It codes for CASSPPGRPVSGNTIYF.